Each of the 24 T cell receptor beta chains below was sequenced from the same sample in a study of blood T cell repertoires in COVID-19. The table came from immunoSEQ multiplex PCR; TCRdb's copy has only in-frame clones and leaves some out. The data show fewer than 400,000 clones, with 65% to 90% seen just once and roughly 4.5% held by the top ten. Sample: PBMCs or T cells enriched from blood (not recorded which). All receptors derive from a man aged 25-45 years who had recovered from COVID-19.

This chain links TRBV7-2 with TRBJ1-2; D is unresolved. V dropped 5 bases and J dropped 0 bases, with 7 bases sitting between them. The CDR3 is 13 residues long. Per germline, CDR1 SGHTA and CDR2 FQGNSA. CDR3 nucleotide sequence: TGTGCCAGCAGCCCCCAAACTAACTATGGCTACACCTTC. This sequence encodes CASSPQTNYGYTF.

CDR3 sequence (DNA): TGCGCCAGCAGGGGGGGGGCGCTGAACACTGAAGCTTTCTTT. Translation: CASRGGALNTEAFF. This chain links TRBV4-1 with TRBJ1-1; maybe TRBD1 (6 bases). V gave up 6 bases and J gave up 0 bases, with 11 bases separating them. CDR1 and CDR2 from the germline V gene are MGHRA and YSYEKL. This CDR3 region has 14 residues.

The chain recombines TRBV18 with TRBJ1-2, with D possibly TRBD1 on 5 matching bases. CDR1 and CDR2 (germline): KGHSH, LQKENI. This CDR3 has 14 residues. Trimming removed 3 bases at V and 8 bases at J, with 16 bases between. CDR3 loop: CASSPSGQGRGYTF. Written as DNA, the CDR3 is TGTGCCAGCTCACCTTCTGGCCAGGGCCGAGGCTACACCTTC.

V and J are TRBV9 and TRBJ2-2, with 7 bases matching TRBD2. The length of the CDR3 is 16 residues. Trimming removed 3 bases from V and 6 bases from J; junction bases left unmatched: 11. Germline CDR1 reads SGDLS; CDR2 reads YYNGEE. The CDR3 region has the DNA TGTGCCAGCAGCGGCATGGCGCGGGAGCGGGCCGGGGAGCTGTTTTTT. Translating gives CASSGMARERAGELFF.

The chain links TRBV15 to TRBJ1-3, with 7 bases that match TRBD1. Trimming took 1 base from V and 2 from J; bases not matched to a gene: 2. Germline CDR1 is LNHNV and CDR2 is YYDKDF (reference sequence). The CDR3 is 15 amino acids. This chain's CDR3 is CATSRVGTAGNTIYF. The CDR3 DNA is TGTGCCACCAGCAGAGTAGGGACAGCTGGAAACACCATATATTTT.

The rearrangement joins TRBV7-2 to TRBJ1-1, with a weak D call TRBD1 (5 bases). The V end was cut by 4 bases, the J end by 2 bases, with 11 bases between. There are 14 residues in the CDR3. Per germline, CDR1 SGHTA and CDR2 FQGNSA. CDR3 bases: TGTGCCAGCAGCTGGGGCAGCGCTAACACTGAAGCTTTCTTT. As protein: CASSWGSANTEAFF.

This sequence joins TRBV5-5 and TRBJ2-2; 9 nucleotides match TRBD1. The V gene end was trimmed by 6 bases and the J gene end by 1 base; junction bases not matched to a gene: 7. The length of the CDR3 is 16 residues. Germline V gene data show CDR1 as SGHKS and CDR2 as YYEKEE (reference sequence). CDR3 DNA sequence: TGTGCCAGCATTCCGTCGGGACAGGGGAACACCGGGGAGCTGTTTTTT. It encodes CASIPSGQGNTGELFF. The full variable domain, completed using reference TRBV5-5 and TRBJ2-2, is DAGVTQSPTHLIKTRGQQVTLRCSPISGHKSVSWYQQVLGQGPQFIFQYYEKEERGRGNFPDRFSARQFPNYSSELNVNALLLGDSALYLCASIPSGQGNTGELFFGEGSRLTVL.

The chain recombines TRBV7-6 with TRBJ2-1, with a weak D call TRBD1 (6 bases). Trimming cost V 5 bases and J 4 bases, with 18 bases left between them. The CDR3 has 16 residues. The germline V gene has CDR1 SGHVS and CDR2 FNYEAQ. Here the CDR3 reads CASSPPTGWGYNEQFF. The DNA for the CDR3 is TGTGCCAGCAGCCCCCCCACAGGGTGGGGATACAATGAGCAGTTCTTC.

The chain links TRBV6-6 to TRBJ2-2; tentatively, D is TRBD1 (6 bases). CDR1 is MNHNY, CDR2 SVGAGI, per germline (reference sequence). V lost 0 bases, J lost 4 bases, and 12 bases lay in between. CDR3 length: 16 residues. The CDR3 DNA reads as TGTGCCAGCAGTTACTCTCAGGGGAAGTTCACCGGGGAGCTGTTTTTT. It codes for CASSYSQGKFTGELFF.

This chain uses TRBV5-1 with TRBJ2-1; TRBD1 agrees at 9 bases. Germline CDR1 SGHRS, CDR2 YFSETQ. The CDR3 consists of 14 residues. The trim removed 0 bases at V and 10 bases at J, leaving 5 bases unmatched. The DNA for the CDR3 is TGCGCCAGCAGCTTGGCCACAGGGGGCGGAGAGCAGTTCTTC. Translation gives CASSLATGGGEQFF.

This rearrangement joins TRBV12-3 or TRBV12-4 to TRBJ2-1; D is ambiguous. V was cut by 4 bases and J by 6 bases, with 10 bases left in between. CDR3 length: 13 residues. The CDR3 sequence is CASSSQIFNEQFF. The DNA for the CDR3 is TGTGCCAGCAGTTCCCAGATTTTCAATGAGCAGTTCTTC.

This clone was observed a single time. The chain is built from TRBV10-3 and TRBJ2-3; D not certain. There are 12 residues in the CDR3. The germline CDR1 and CDR2 sequences are ENHRY and SYGVKD. The ends were cut back, 5 bases at V and 0 bases at J, with 3 bases in the middle. The CDR3 spells CAISRSTDTQYF. CDR3 coding DNA: TGTGCCATCAGTCGGAGCACAGATACGCAGTATTTT.

V is TRBV11-3 and J is TRBJ2-1, with TRBD2 matching 7 bases. The germline CDR1 and CDR2 sequences are SGHNT and YENEEA. There are 18 residues in the CDR3. V dropped 1 base and J dropped 4; count of bases not matched to a gene: 13. The DNA for the CDR3 is TGTGCCAGCAGCTTAGGTTCAGGGATCGGGGGGTCGTACAATGAGCAGTTCTTC. This encodes CASSLGSGIGGSYNEQFF. The variable domain in full, completed from reference TRBV11-3 and TRBJ2-1, reads EAGVVQSPRYKIIEKKQPVAFWCNPISGHNTLYWYLQNLGQGPELLIRYENEEAVDDSQLPKDRFSAERLKGVDSTLKIQPAELGDSAVYLCASSLGSGIGGSYNEQFFGPGTRLTVL.

This sequence joins TRBV7-9 and TRBJ2-7; TRBD1 agrees at 7 bases. This CDR3 spans 14 amino acids. CDR1 and CDR2 (germline): SEHNR, FQNEAQ (reference sequence). After removal of 0 bases from V and 8 bases from J, the junction contained 7 bases not matched to a gene. CDR3 residues: CASSLAYQGEQQYF. The CDR3 bases are TGTGCCAGCAGCTTAGCATACCAGGGGGAGCAGCAGTACTTC. The full variable domain, completed using reference TRBV7-9 and TRBJ2-7, is DTGVSQNPRHKITKRGQNVTFRCDPISEHNRLYWYRQTLGQGPEFLTYFQNEAQLEKSRLLSDRFSAERPKGSFSTLEIQRTEQGDSAMYLCASSLAYQGEQQYFGPGTRLTVT.

The rearrangement links TRBV7-2 to TRBJ1-1; 9 nucleotides line up with TRBD1. Germline V gene lookup returns CDR1 SGHTA and CDR2 FQGNSA. Trimming at V came to 5 bases and at J to 11 bases, leaving 9 bases not matched to a gene. The CDR3 runs to 13 residues. The CDR3: CASSPRDRESAFF. The CDR3 DNA follows: TGTGCCAGCAGCCCCCGGGACAGGGAGTCGGCTTTCTTT.

The chain has TRBV6-5 and TRBJ1-6; TRBD1 might be the D (6 bases). The CDR3 loop spans 14 amino acids. V was cut by 6 bases and J by 6 bases, with 12 bases left in between. Germline V gene lookup returns CDR1 MNHEY and CDR2 SVGAGI. CDR3 region: CASRQTGFNSPLHF. The CDR3 DNA sequence: TGTGCCAGCAGACAGACAGGCTTTAATTCACCCCTCCACTTT.

CDR3 region: CASGGDRGLDYGYTF. CDR3 DNA: TGTGCCAGCGGAGGGGACAGGGGGTTGGACTATGGCTACACCTTC. The chain recombines TRBV19 with TRBJ1-2; the match to TRBD1 covers 11 bases. The V gene end was trimmed by 9 bases and the J gene end by 3 bases; junction bases not matched to a gene: 9. This CDR3 spans 15 amino acids. Looked up from germline, CDR1 is LNHDA and CDR2 is SQIVND (reference sequence).

The V and J genes are TRBV28 and TRBJ1-4, with unresolved D. CDR3 length equals 12 residues. V lost 1 base and J 8 bases, leaving 5 bases between the germline ends. Germline V lookup: CDR1 MDHEN, CDR2 SYDVKM. The CDR3 region is CASSLYREKLFF. CDR3 bases: TGTGCCAGCAGTTTATATCGGGAAAAACTGTTTTTT.

This clone was recorded only once. V usage is TRBV7-9 and J usage is TRBJ1-5; TRBD1 aligns across 8 bases. Germline trimming cut 1 base from V and 5 bases from J; bases unmatched to any gene: 4. Germline CDR1 reads SEHNR; CDR2 reads FQNEAQ (reference sequence). The CDR3 is made up of 15 amino acids. The CDR3 DNA follows: TGTGCCAGCAGCTTAGGAGACAGGGGTTATCAGCCCCAGCATTTT. It specifies CASSLGDRGYQPQHF.

The V and J genes are TRBV3-1 (or the pseudogene TRBV3-2) and TRBJ1-5; TRBD1 might be the D (5 bases). The germline V gene has CDR1 LGHDT and CDR2 YNNKEL (reference sequence). This CDR3 is built from 17 residues. Trimming took 0 bases from V and 4 from J, leaving 16 bases between them. CDR3 in amino acids: CASSQDPWGRGNQPQHF. The CDR3 bases are TGTGCCAGCAGCCAAGATCCATGGGGACGGGGGAATCAGCCCCAGCATTTT.

This chain connects TRBV18 to TRBJ1-4; tentative D call: TRBD1 (5 bases). Trimming stripped 3 bases from V and 5 bases from J, with 13 bases between. The CDR3 loop spans 15 amino acids. CDR1 and CDR2 (germline): KGHSH, LQKENI. The CDR3 loop reads CASSPTRGLNEKLFF. CDR3 coding DNA: TGTGCCAGCTCACCGACAAGGGGCTTGAATGAAAAACTGTTTTTT.

The CDR3 protein is CAIGEGGRAFF. In DNA, the CDR3 is TGTGCCATCGGGGAGGGGGGTAGAGCTTTCTTT. The gene calls are TRBV10-3 and TRBJ1-1; TRBD1 might be the D (6 bases). The CDR3 is 11 residues long. The germline V gene has CDR1 ENHRY and CDR2 SYGVKD. Trimming took 8 bases from V and 10 from J, leaving 14 bases between them.

This clone was counted once. The chain has TRBV6-5 and TRBJ2-7; unclear D gene. The CDR3 is 13 amino acids. The V end lost 5 bases, the J end lost 1 base, and 9 bases lay between the germline ends. In germline, CDR1 is MNHEY, CDR2 SVGAGI. CDR3 sequence (DNA): TGTGCCAGCAGTCCCTACGCGTCCTACGAGCAGTACTTC. Protein product: CASSPYASYEQYF.

The chain carries TRBV5-6 and TRBJ2-5, with D possibly being TRBD1 (6 bases). This CDR3 comprises 17 residues. Germline assignment: CDR1 SGHDT and CDR2 YYEEEE. V was shortened by 3 bases and J by 1 base, with 19 bases between the two germline ends. CDR3 in DNA: TGTGCCAGCAGCTACTCATTGACAGGCCCTATCCAAGAGACCCAGTACTTC. Amino acids: CASSYSLTGPIQETQYF.